This T cell receptor (beta chain) was profiled in a study of beta chain features in type 1 diabetes. Study details: The examined sorted cells totaled some 99 million across samples. Study-level points and caveats: When Type 1 diabetes patients were examined, their TCRB CDR3s proved moderately but significantly shorter in all four CD4+ subsets. For patients, the naive, central memory and Treg TCRB repertoires appeared more alike than for healthy donors.

The CDR3 extends over 16 amino acids. With 5 bases removed from V and 1 base from J, the gap between germline ends came to 15 bases. Germline assignment: CDR1 SGHTA and CDR2 FQGNSA. As regards this clone: The antigen remains unidentified.

All of the isolated RNA was reverse transcribed, so expressed TCRB transcripts were sequenced. Sequencing was performed with immunoSEQ multiplex PCR; in TCRdb, only in-frame clones are kept and a portion is missing. Of 600,000 or so clones in the sample, 11% to 15% are singletons; the top ten hold around 0.04%. The rearrangement links TRBV7-2 to TRBJ2-1; D might be TRBD2 (5 bases). Sequencing was carried out using naive CD4+ T cells from blood. The TCR originated in a man aged 18 to 29 with type 1 diabetes. CDR3 DNA: TGTGCCAGCAGCCGCGTTATGTCGGGGTCCTACAATGAGCAGTTCTTC. Protein product: CASSRVMSGSYNEQFF.